A selection of T cell receptor beta chains follows, all from one sample in a study of cytomegalovirus exposure and HLA in healthy donors. TCRdb keeps only in-frame clones here, not all; method: immunoSEQ multiplex PCR. The sample holds under 200,000 clones; 79% are singletons and the top ten take about 2.5%. Sequences were obtained from PBMCs. These receptors came from a woman aged 45 to 65 in good health and CMV-seronegative. Each CDR3 is given with its conserved first and last residue. The D gene is left open where the match is weak. The size entry is marked missing in some rows and otherwise reads once, few, many or a size class.

j_call clone_size v_call d_call cdr3_nt cdr3_aa
TRBJ2-3 . TRBV6-1 TRBD2 TGTGCCAGCAGTGCTTCTAGCGGGAGGGCCTTCTCTAGCACAGATACGCAGTATTTT CASSASSGRAFSSTDTQYF
TRBJ1-6 once TRBV2 TRBD1 TGTGCCAGCAGTGGCGACAGGGGAATTTCACCCCTCCACTTT CASSGDRGISPLHF
TRBJ2-7 . TRBV5-1 TRBD1 TGCGCCAGCAGCAGCAGGACAGGGGATGCCCTGTACTTC CASSSRTGDALYF
TRBJ1-2 . TRBV28 . TGTGCCAGCGGATTCCCGTCGGGTGGCTACACCTTC CASGFPSGGYTF
TRBJ1-4 . TRBV7-9 TRBD1 TGTGCCAGCAGCGCCCCCGGGACAGGGAATGAAAAACTGTTTTTT CASSAPGTGNEKLFF
TRBJ2-1 once TRBV11-2 . TGTGCCAGCAGCCCCCTAGGAAATGAGCAGTTCTTC CASSPLGNEQFF
TRBJ2-7 . TRBV29-1 . TGCAGCGTCCGGACAGACTCCTACGAGCAGTACTTC CSVRTDSYEQYF
TRBJ2-3 . TRBV27 TRBD1 TGTGCCAGCAGCCGACAAACAGGGGGCGGGCCAGATACGCAGTATTTT CASSRQTGGGPDTQYF
TRBJ2-2 . TRBV29-1 TRBD1 TGCAGCGTTGGTGGACAGGGATGGTCCGGGGAGCTGTTTTTT CSVGGQGWSGELFF
TRBJ2-5 . TRBV7-7 . TGTGCCAGCAGCTCCGGGACTCACCAAGAGACCCAGTACTTC CASSSGTHQETQYF
TRBJ1-4 . TRBV7-9 . TGTGCCAGCAGCTTAGAAGGGGCAGGTGAAAAACTGTTTTTT CASSLEGAGEKLFF
TRBJ2-3 . TRBV6-1 . TGTGCCAGCAGTGGGCCTGAGGGTCCCACAGATACGCAGTATTTT CASSGPEGPTDTQYF
TRBJ2-3 . TRBV4-1 . TGCGCCAGCAGCCAAGACATTGGCAGGGCCACGCAGTATTTT CASSQDIGRATQYF
TRBJ2-7 . TRBV5-1 . TGCGCCAGCAGCTTGGGGACTGCTAGCCCGGACGTCGAGCAGTACTTC CASSLGTASPDVEQYF
TRBJ1-1 . TRBV28 TRBD1 TGTGCCAGCAGTCCCCGGACAGGGTTGGGCACTGAAGCTTTCTTT CASSPRTGLGTEAFF
TRBJ1-6 . TRBV28 . TGTGCCAGCAGGAGGGAGTTCTATAATTCACCCCTCCACTTT CASRREFYNSPLHF
TRBJ2-5 . TRBV6-5 TRBD1 TGTGCCAGCAGTGGATCCGGGACAGGGGAAGAGACCCAGTACTTC CASSGSGTGEETQYF
TRBJ1-6 . TRBV28 . TGTGCCAGCAGTCTCTACCCGGCACCCCTCCACTTT CASSLYPAPLHF
TRBJ2-2 . TRBV18 . TGTGCCAGCTCACCACGGGGAGGAGACACCGGGGAGCTGTTTTTT CASSPRGGDTGELFF
TRBJ1-1 . TRBV18 TRBD1 TGTGCCAGCTCACCACCTCGGGGACAGGTGAACACTGAAGCTTTCTTT CASSPPRGQVNTEAFF
TRBJ2-1 . TRBV7-9 TRBD2 TGTGCCAGCAGCTCTCTAAAGGGACTAGCGGGGTATGAGCAGTTCTTC CASSSLKGLAGYEQFF
TRBJ2-3 few TRBV6-6 . TGTGCCAGCAGACTTAAAACAGGGACGGCAGATACGCAGTATTTT CASRLKTGTADTQYF
TRBJ1-1 . TRBV6-5 . TGTGCCAGCAGCCGTCGGGGAGGGAACACTGAAGCTTTCTTT CASSRRGGNTEAFF
TRBJ2-1 once TRBV14 TRBD1 TGTGCCAGCAGCCAAGAAGTCCCCCTCGGGACAGGGAAACACAATGAGCAGTTCTTC CASSQEVPLGTGKHNEQFF